These 9 T cell receptor beta chains were all obtained from the same sample, sequenced in a study of blood T cells in healthy people across ages. Primers used in a second PCR of about 7 to 12 cycles were a sample-barcoded 5' primer and a J-beta primer mix. TCRdb re-called the 5' RACE reads with MiXCR, one entry per CDR3 protein. The sample lists 540,000 or so distinct CDR3 sequences; around 24% were seen once. In addition, the sample was reused for a study of T cells of mothers and their children.

The sample comprised blood. All receptors come from a boy aged 5 to 17 in good health.

The sample holds a few counts of this clonotype. The chain is built from TRBV9 and TRBJ2-5; 11 bases are a match to TRBD2. The J call is doubtful: the DNA matches TRBJ2-1 better. CDR1 and CDR2 (germline): SGDLS, YYNGEE. There are 16 residues in the CDR3. The CDR3 reads CASSAGTSGPTNEQFF. The DNA of the CDR3 is TGTGCCAGCAGCGCAGGGACTAGCGGCCCAACGAATGAGCAGTTCTTC.

This clonotype was observed at least ten times. The rearrangement joins TRBV18 to TRBJ2-3, with D perhaps being TRBD1 or TRBD2 (5 bases each). The CDR3 runs to 15 residues. CDR1 is KGHSH, CDR2 LQKENI, per germline. V lost 4 bases and J lost 3, with 14 bases in between. CDR3 protein: CASSQSGTQTDTQYF. CDR3 coding DNA: TGTGCCAGCTCACAATCCGGGACGCAAACAGATACGCAGTATTTT.

This clonotype showed up just a few times. The chain has TRBV9 and TRBJ2-7; D is unclear. V was pared by 3 bases and J by 0 bases, with 13 bases between. CDR1 is SGDLS, CDR2 YYNGEE, per germline. There are 15 residues in the CDR3. The CDR3 DNA follows: TGTGCCAGCAGCGCCGATGTAGATAGCTCCTACGAGCAGTACTTC. As protein: CASSADVDSSYEQYF.

The sample holds one count of this clonotype. The chain has TRBV20-1 and TRBJ2-5; D not certain. The J call is in doubt because the DNA end fits TRBJ2-7 better. The germline V gene has CDR1 DFQATT and CDR2 SNEGSKA (reference sequence). The CDR3 is 14 residues long. CDR3: CSARNPVNPNEQYF. DNA of the CDR3: TGCAGTGCTAGAAACCCCGTAAATCCTAACGAGCAGTACTTC.

This clonotype has just a few counts. The genes are TRBV20-1 and TRBJ1-5, with unresolved D. CDR3 length: 14 residues. Trimming stripped 0 bases from V and 2 bases from J, with 8 bases between. CDR1 and CDR2 (germline): DFQATT, SNEGSKA (reference sequence). CDR3 in DNA: TGCAGTGCTAGAGATCCGGCGGGCAATCAGCCCCAGCATTTT. Its translation: CSARDPAGNQPQHF.

This clonotype has a handful of counts. The rearrangement joins TRBV29-1 to TRBJ2-7, with unresolved D. The CDR3 loop spans 15 amino acids. Germline CDR1 is SQVTM and CDR2 is ANQGSEA. V shed 2 bases and J shed 0 bases, with 14 bases lying between them. This CDR3 is CSVESLGRSSYEQYF. The CDR3 coding sequence is TGCAGCGTTGAAAGTCTCGGACGGAGCTCCTACGAGCAGTACTTC.

This clonotype was recorded a few times. The gene calls are TRBV6-1 and TRBJ1-1, with TRBD1 matching 7 bases. This CDR3 region has 19 residues. Per germline, CDR1 MNHNS and CDR2 SASEGT. The V and J ends lost 9 bases and 0 bases, in that order; junction bases with no gene match: 22. CDR3 sequence reads: CARENRGGRVMAMNTEAFF. The CDR3 DNA is TGTGCCAGGGAGAACAGGGGAGGGAGAGTTATGGCCATGAACACTGAAGCTTTCTTT.

This sequence joins TRBV28 and TRBJ2-5; 9 bases map to TRBD2. The length of the CDR3 is 15 residues. Unmatched junction bases numbered 8, after V lost 4 bases and J lost 5 bases. CDR1 is MDHEN and CDR2 is SYDVKM in the germline V gene. The DNA for the CDR3 is TGTGCCAGCAGTTCGCCGGGACTAGCTCGCGAGACCCAGTACTTC. It yields the protein CASSSPGLARETQYF.

This clonotype was seen just once. J is TRBJ1-4 and V is TRBV20-1, with D unclear. From germline, CDR1 is DFQATT and CDR2 SNEGSKA (reference sequence). There are 14 residues in the CDR3. Trimming removed 8 bases from V and 8 bases from J, with 21 bases in between. In nucleotides, the CDR3 is TGCAGTACCACCCCACTGGACGTAGTCGAAAAACTGTTTTTT. It is translated as CSTTPLDVVEKLFF.